The clone carrying this T cell receptor (beta chain) showed up just a few times. The target antigen is unknown. Looked up from germline, CDR1 is SGHDN and CDR2 is FVKESK. Trimming stripped 6 bases from V and 2 bases from J, with 6 bases between. The CDR3 extends over 12 amino acids. These data come from a study of cytomegalovirus exposure and HLA in healthy donors. Participants comprised healthy donors of bone marrow. Likely unrecorded immune exposures existed in these nominally healthy donors. Study outcomes and limitations: Most of the CMV-associated TCR beta chains (in a later analysis) appeared to be HLA-restricted. Three CMV-associated chains were confirmed in vitro to be specific for CMV antigens.

The primer mix had 60 Vbeta and 13 Jbeta primers. Profiling relied on immunoSEQ multiplex PCR, and the TCRdb table lists in-frame clones only, not all of them. The data show about 96,000 clones, under 85% seen once. Source material: PBMCs. The gene calls are TRBV14 and TRBJ2-3; D remains unclear. This TCR came from a female donor in good health and CMV-seropositive. The CDR3 DNA reads TGTGCCAGCAGTCAGGTCACAGATACGCAGTATTTT. Amino acid sequence: CASSQVTDTQYF.